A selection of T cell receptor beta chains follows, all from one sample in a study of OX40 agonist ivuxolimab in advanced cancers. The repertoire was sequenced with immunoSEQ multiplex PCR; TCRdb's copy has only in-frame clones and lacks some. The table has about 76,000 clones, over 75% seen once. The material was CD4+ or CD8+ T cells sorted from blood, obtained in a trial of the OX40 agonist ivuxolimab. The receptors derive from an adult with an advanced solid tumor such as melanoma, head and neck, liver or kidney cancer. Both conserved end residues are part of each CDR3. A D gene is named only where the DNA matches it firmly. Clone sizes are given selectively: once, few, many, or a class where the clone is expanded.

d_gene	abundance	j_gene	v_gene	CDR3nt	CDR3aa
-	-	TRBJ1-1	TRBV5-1	TGCGCCAGCAGCTTGGAGAGCCATAACACTGAAGCTTTCTTT	CASSLESHNTEAFF
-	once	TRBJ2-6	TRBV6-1	TGTGCCAGCAGTGAAGCCCTGACTGGGGCCAACGTCCTGACTTTC	CASSEALTGANVLTF
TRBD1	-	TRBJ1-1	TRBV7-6	TGTGCCAGCAGCTTAGGACAGGGTAGGGGGGACACTGAAGCTTTCTTT	CASSLGQGRGDTEAFF
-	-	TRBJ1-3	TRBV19	TGTGCCAGTAGTATAAAAGGGATTGGAAACACCATATATTTT	CASSIKGIGNTIYF
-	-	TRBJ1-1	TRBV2	TGTGCCAGCATCACCCCCGCTTTCTTT	CASITPAFF
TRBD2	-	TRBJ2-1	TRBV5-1	TGCGCCAGCAGCCTCAAAGCGGGAGGCCACAATGAGCAGTTCTTC	CASSLKAGGHNEQFF
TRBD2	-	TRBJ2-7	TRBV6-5	TGTGCCATCAGTGTCCCTAGCGGGGGATACGAGCAGTACTTC	CAISVPSGGYEQYF
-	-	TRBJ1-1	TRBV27	TGTGCCAGCAGTTTATGGGGGGGGGACAACTACGATGAAGCTTTCTTT	CASSLWGGDNYDEAFF
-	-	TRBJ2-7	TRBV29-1	TGCAGCGTTGGGCGGGGAAGTAGCTACGAGCAGTACTTC	CSVGRGSSYEQYF
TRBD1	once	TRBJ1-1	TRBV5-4	TGTGCCAGCAGCACAGACAGGGGGCGCGGGACTGAAGCTTTCTTT	CASSTDRGRGTEAFF
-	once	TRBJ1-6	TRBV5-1	TGCGCCAGCAGCTTGGCGGGCGTAAAGGGCTCACCCCTCCACTTT	CASSLAGVKGSPLHF
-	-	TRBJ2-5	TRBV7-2	TGTGCCAGCAGCCCGCAGGGCGAAGAGACCCAGTACTTC	CASSPQGEETQYF
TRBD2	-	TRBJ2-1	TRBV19	TGTGCCAGTAGCCGGACTAGCGGGGGTTCATACAATGAGCAGTTCTTC	CASSRTSGGSYNEQFF
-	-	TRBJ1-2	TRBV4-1	TGCGCCAGCAGCCAAGGATCGCTTGGGGACTATGGCTACACCTTC	CASSQGSLGDYGYTF
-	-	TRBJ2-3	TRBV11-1	TGTGCCAGCAGCTTAATGGGGGCTCCAGATACGCAGTATTTT	CASSLMGAPDTQYF
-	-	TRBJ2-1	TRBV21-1	TGTGCCAGCAGCAAATTACCGGGACAGGCCTTCAATGAGCAGTTCTTC	CASSKLPGQAFNEQFF
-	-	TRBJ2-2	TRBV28	TGTGCCAGCAGTTTTGGGTCCGGGGAGCTGTTTTTT	CASSFGSGELFF
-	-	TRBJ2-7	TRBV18	TGTGCCAGCTCACCACCGAGTCTCTTACAGCAGTACTTC	CASSPPSLLQQYF
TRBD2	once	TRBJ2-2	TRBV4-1	TGCGCCAGCAGCCAAGATAGAAGCGGGGGCCTTAACACCGGGGAGCTGTTTTTT	CASSQDRSGGLNTGELFF
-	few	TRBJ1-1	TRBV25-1	TGTGCCAGCAGAGCCGGGACAACTGAAGCTTTCTTT	CASRAGTTEAFF
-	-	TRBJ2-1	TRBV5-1	TGCGCCAGCAGCGAAAACACCGTGTCCAATGAGCAGTTCTTC	CASSENTVSNEQFF
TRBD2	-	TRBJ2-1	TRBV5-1	TGCGCCAGCAGCTTTGGAACGACTAGCGCCAACAATGAGCAGTTCTTC	CASSFGTTSANNEQFF
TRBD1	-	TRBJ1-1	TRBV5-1	TGCGCCAGCAGCTTGGACCAGGGGGTGACTGAAGCTTTCTTT	CASSLDQGVTEAFF
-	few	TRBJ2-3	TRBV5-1	TGCGCCAGCAGCTTCCTGAGCGAGGCAGATACGCAGTATTTT	CASSFLSEADTQYF
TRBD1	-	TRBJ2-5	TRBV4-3	TGCGCCAGCAGCCAAGGAACCGGGACAGGGGTTAAAGAGACCCAGTACTTC	CASSQGTGTGVKETQYF
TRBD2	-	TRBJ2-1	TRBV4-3	TGCGCCAGCAGCCAAGATGGGGGCCCCTCAGCGGGAGTGCGGTATGAGCAGTTCTTC	CASSQDGGPSAGVRYEQFF
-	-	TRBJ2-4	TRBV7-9	TGTGCCAGCACGTTTGGGGCAGGGATAGCCAAAAACATTCAGTACTTC	CASTFGAGIAKNIQYF
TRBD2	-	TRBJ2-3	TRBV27	TGTGCCAGCAGTTTAATTAGCGGGTGGGGCACAGATACGCAGTATTTT	CASSLISGWGTDTQYF
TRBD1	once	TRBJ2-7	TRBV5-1	TGCGCCAGCAGTCGGACAGGTTCCTACGAGCAGTACTTC	CASSRTGSYEQYF
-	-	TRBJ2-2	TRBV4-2	TGTGCCAGCAGCCAAGCCGACTGGAACACCGGGGAGCTGTTTTTT	CASSQADWNTGELFF
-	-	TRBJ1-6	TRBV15	TGTGCCACCAGCATCGCCGGGACGGAAAGCTCCTATAATTCACCCCTCCACTTT	CATSIAGTESSYNSPLHF
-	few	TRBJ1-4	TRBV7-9	TGTGCCAGCAGGAGTCAAACCAACATGGGTGAAAAACTGTTTTTT	CASRSQTNMGEKLFF
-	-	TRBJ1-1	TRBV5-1	TGCGCCAGCAGTCCCGGAGGCGCGTGGAGCACTGAAGCTTTCTTT	CASSPGGAWSTEAFF
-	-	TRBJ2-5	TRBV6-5	TGTGCCAGCAGGCCGAACAGGGTTGGGGGGGAGACCCAGTACTTC	CASRPNRVGGETQYF
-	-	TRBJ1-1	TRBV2	TGTGCCAGCAGTGGGACGGTTGGTGGGGGCCTCGCTTTCTTT	CASSGTVGGGLAFF
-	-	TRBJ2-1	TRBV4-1	TGCGCCAGCAGCCTTCCGGTTGGCAATGAGCAGTTCTTC	CASSLPVGNEQFF
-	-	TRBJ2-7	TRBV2	TGTGCCAGCAAGGCCAGCGGCTACGAGCAGTACTTC	CASKASGYEQYF
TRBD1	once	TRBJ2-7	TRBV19	TGTGCCAGTAGTAGCAACAGGGGCTACGAGCAGTACTTC	CASSSNRGYEQYF
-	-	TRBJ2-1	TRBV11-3	TGTGCCAGCAGCGGCCGGGACGGACGCGATGAGCAGTTCTTC	CASSGRDGRDEQFF
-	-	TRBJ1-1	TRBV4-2	TGTGCCAGCAGCCAAGCCCGGGCTTTGAACACTGAAGCTTTCTTT	CASSQARALNTEAFF
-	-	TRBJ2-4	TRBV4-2	TGTGCCAGCAGCCAAGAGGATAACTTAGCCAAAAACATTCAGTACTTC	CASSQEDNLAKNIQYF
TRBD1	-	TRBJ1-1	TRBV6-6	TGTGCCAGCAGTTACGAGGGGGCTATGAACACTGAAGCTTTCTTT	CASSYEGAMNTEAFF
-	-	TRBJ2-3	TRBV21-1	TGTGCCAGCGGTTCCGGGACAGGGGGCACAGATACGCAGTATTTT	CASGSGTGGTDTQYF
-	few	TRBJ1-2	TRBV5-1	TGCGCCAGCAGCTTGTTTAGAATACAGGACAGCCCTAACTATGGCTACACCTTC	CASSLFRIQDSPNYGYTF
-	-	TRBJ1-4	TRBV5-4	TGTGCCAGCAGCCCCTCGGAAGTCGGGAGGGGTGAAAAACTGTTTTTT	CASSPSEVGRGEKLFF
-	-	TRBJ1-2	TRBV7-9	TGTGCCAGCAGCTTGGAAGACAGAAACTATGGCTACACCTTC	CASSLEDRNYGYTF
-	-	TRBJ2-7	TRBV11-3	TGTGCCAGCAGCTTAGATTGGAGAGGCGAGCAGTACTTC	CASSLDWRGEQYF
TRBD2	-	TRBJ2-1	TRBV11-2	TGTGCCAGCAGCTCGGGACTAGCGGGAGGCAATGAGCAGTTCTTC	CASSSGLAGGNEQFF
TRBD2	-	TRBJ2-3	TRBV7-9	TGTGCCAGCAATCTAGCGGGAGCAGATACGCAGTATTTT	CASNLAGADTQYF
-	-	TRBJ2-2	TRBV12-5	TGTGCTAGTGGTTTTGGCACCGGGGAGCTGTTTTTT	CASGFGTGELFF
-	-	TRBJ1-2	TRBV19	TGTGCCAGTAGTATTCGGGGTTGGGATGGCTACACCTTC	CASSIRGWDGYTF